This T cell receptor beta chain was identified in a study of T cell repertoires in cytomegalovirus infection. TCRdb reprocessed the reads with MiXCR, giving one entry per CDR3 protein. The table records some 680,000 distinct CDR3 sequences, approximately 40% of them present only once. J was trimmed by 8 bases and V by 8 bases; bases with no gene match: 9. There are 14 residues in the CDR3. Sequencing was carried out using PBMCs. This chain connects TRBV12-3 or TRBV12-4 to TRBJ2-1; 10 nucleotides line up with TRBD2. The receptor was derived from a human donor in good health (CMV status not recorded). Some clones in this sample may be carry-over from other donors' samples. The CDR3 loop is CASVGAGGLYEQFF. As DNA, the CDR3 is TGTGCCAGCGTAGGAGCGGGGGGGTTGTATGAGCAGTTCTTC.